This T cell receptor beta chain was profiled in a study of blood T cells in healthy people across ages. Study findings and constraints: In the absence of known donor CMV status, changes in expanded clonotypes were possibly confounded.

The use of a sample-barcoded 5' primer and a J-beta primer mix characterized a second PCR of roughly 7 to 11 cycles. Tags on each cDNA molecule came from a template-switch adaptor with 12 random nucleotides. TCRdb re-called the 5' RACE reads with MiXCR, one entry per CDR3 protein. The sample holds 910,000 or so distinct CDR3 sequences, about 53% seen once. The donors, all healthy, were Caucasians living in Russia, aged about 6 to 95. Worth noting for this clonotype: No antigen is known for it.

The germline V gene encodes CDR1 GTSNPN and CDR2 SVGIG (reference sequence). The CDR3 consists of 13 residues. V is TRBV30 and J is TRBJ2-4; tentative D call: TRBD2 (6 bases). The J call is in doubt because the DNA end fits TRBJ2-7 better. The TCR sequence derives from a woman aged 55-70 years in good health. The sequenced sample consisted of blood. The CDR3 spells CAWSGIAVDEQYF. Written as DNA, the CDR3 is TGTGCCTGGAGTGGAATAGCGGTTGACGAGCAGTACTTC.